This T cell receptor (beta chain) was captured in a study of PD-L1 blockade in urothelial cancer. Trimming removed 5 bases at V and 6 bases at J, with 10 bases between. This CDR3 spans 12 amino acids. Germline CDR1 and CDR2: SGHTA and FQGTGA. Time point denoted: pretreatment peripheral blood. Repertoires were generated with immunoSEQ multiplex PCR, while TCRdb's copy carries only in-frame clones and drops some. The profile shows roughly 40,000 clones, over 75% of them singletons. The chain joins TRBV7-3 to TRBJ1-1; D is undetermined. The material sequenced was PBMCs, taken around atezolizumab (anti-PD-L1) treatment. The origin of this receptor is a donor older than 35 with urothelial cancer. The CDR3 sequence: CASSLPPAEAFF. Written as DNA, the CDR3 is TGTGCCAGCAGCCTCCCCCCAGCTGAAGCTTTCTTT.